The sequence of this TCR beta chain was determined in a study of T-cell memory formation after mild COVID-19. Study results and caveats: Whether second-wave clones peaking at day 37 were SARS-CoV-2 specific went unconfirmed. Shrinking CD4+ clones were chiefly CM and EM; CD8+ ones were chiefly EMRA.

5'RACE primed from the constant segment yielded TCR alpha and TCR beta cDNA libraries bearing sample barcodes and UMIs. One entry per CDR3 protein, called by TCRdb with MiXCR from the 5' RACE reads. Of approximately 500,000 distinct CDR3 sequences listed, roughly 23% are singletons. Trimming removed 3 bases at V and 1 base at J, with 12 bases between. Germline V gene data show CDR1 as SGHVS and CDR2 as FNYEAQ. CDR3 length: 15 amino acids. Note on this clonotype: Its matching antigen is unknown.

The chain uses TRBV7-6 and TRBJ2-5; tentatively, D is TRBD2 (5 bases). The TCR comes from an adult woman who had mild COVID-19 (a few samples of this study predate the infection). Cell type and time point are not known. Source material: PBMCs or a T cell subset sorted from them (not recorded which). CDR3 nucleotide sequence: TGTGCCAGCAGCTTGTCGTCGGACTCCCAAGAGACCCAGTACTTC. Translation gives CASSLSSDSQETQYF. Full variable domain (rest looked up from reference TRBV7-6 and TRBJ2-5): GAGVSQSPRYKVTKRGQDVALRCDPISGHVSLYWYRQALGQGPEFLTYFNYEAQQDKSGLPNDRFSAERPEGSISTLTIQRTEQRDSAMYRCASSLSSDSQETQYFGPGTRLLVL.